The clone carrying this TCR beta chain was found many times. Its specificity is not known. RNA transcripts provided the source from which TCR beta CDR3 regions were amplified. Using the HTBI primer set, a first-round RT-PCR was run on the TCR CDR3. TCRdb itself ran the multiplex PCR reads through MiXCR, one entry per CDR3 protein. The sample has around 190,000 distinct CDR3 sequences, around 17% seen once; the top ten hold 53%. The record originates from a study of T cells in Graves' hyperthyroidism and ophthalmopathy. Overall study context: It was at initial diagnosis, before any treatment, that peripheral blood was collected. Study-wide points: In the blood, most expanded thyroid clonotypes above 0.001 appeared as well.

Trimming took off 3 bases at V and 1 base at J, with 13 bases between the two ends. Germline CDR1 DFQATT, CDR2 SNEGSKA (reference sequence). The CDR3 has 14 residues. Those patients with uncontrolled infection, other autoimmune disease, pregnancy or lactation were excluded. The V call is TRBV20-1, the J call TRBJ2-7; weak D call: TRBD2 (5 bases). The sequenced sample was blood. The origin of this receptor is a woman aged 45 to 65 with Graves' hyperthyroidism. In nucleotides, the CDR3 is TGCAGTGCTAGTCCCCTCCCGGGATCCTACGAGCAGTACTTC. It specifies CSASPLPGSYEQYF.